The present T cell receptor (beta chain) was sequenced within a study of T-cell memory formation after mild COVID-19. Study-wide points: Researchers found some responding clones in pre-infection memory, a sign that cross-reactive memory joined. Clones that contracted from day 15 to 85 had balanced CD4/CD8; later expanders were CD4+ biased.

TCRdb ran MiXCR on the 5' RACE reads and lists one entry per CDR3 protein. This sample has 210,000 or so distinct CDR3 sequences; 10% occur once, and the top ten carry roughly 3.2%. As to this clonotype: Its antigen is unidentified.

The sample taken for sequencing was PBMCs or a T cell subset sorted from them (not recorded which). The source of this sequence is a man aged 18 to 29 who had mild COVID-19 (a few samples of this study predate the infection). Cell type and time point are not known.

The CDR3 DNA sequence: TGTGCCAGTATGCGAATGGCGAGTGGCTATGGCTACACCTTC. Protein: CASMRMASGYGYTF. The J gene is TRBJ1-2, the V gene TRBV19; D ambiguous. This CDR3 spans 14 amino acids. With 7 bases removed from V and 4 bases from J, the gap between germline ends came to 16 bases. From germline, CDR1 is LNHDA and CDR2 SQIVND (reference sequence). Based on the CDR3 plus reference TRBV19 and TRBJ1-2, the full variable domain is DGGITQSPKYLFRKEGQNVTLSCEQNLNHDAMYWYRQDPGQGLRLIYYSQIVNDFQKGDIAEGYSVSREKKESFPLTVTSAQKNPTAFYLCASMRMASGYGYTFGSGTRLTVV.